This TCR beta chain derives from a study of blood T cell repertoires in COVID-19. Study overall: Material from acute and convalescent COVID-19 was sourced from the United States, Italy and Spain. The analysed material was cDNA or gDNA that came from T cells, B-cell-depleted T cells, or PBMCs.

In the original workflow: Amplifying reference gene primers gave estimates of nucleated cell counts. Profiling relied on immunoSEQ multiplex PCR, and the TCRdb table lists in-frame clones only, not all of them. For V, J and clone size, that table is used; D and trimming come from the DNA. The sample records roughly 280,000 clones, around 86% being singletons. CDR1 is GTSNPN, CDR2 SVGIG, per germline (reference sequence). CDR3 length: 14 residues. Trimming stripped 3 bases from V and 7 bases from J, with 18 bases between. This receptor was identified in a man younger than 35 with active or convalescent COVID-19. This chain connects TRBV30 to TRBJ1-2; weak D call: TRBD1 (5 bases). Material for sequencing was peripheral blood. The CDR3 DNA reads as TGTGCCTGGAGCGGGACTACACCCACAGGTGGCTACACCTTC. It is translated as CAWSGTTPTGGYTF.